Detailed here is one T cell receptor (beta chain). This entry belongs to a study of CXCR3-negative and CXCR3-positive naive CD8 T cells. CDR3 length: 13 amino acids. Germline loops: CDR1 SQVTM, CDR2 ANQGSEA. 5' RACE that incorporated UMI labels was used to prepare the TRB cDNA libraries. TCRdb reprocessed the 5' RACE reads, with one entry per CDR3 protein and no DNA. Recorded here are 100,000 to 150,000 distinct CDR3 sequences; the top ten clones represent nearly 0.5%. The clonotype comes from a human donor in good health. Some clones in this sample may be carry-over from other donors' samples. Source material: naive CXCR3- CD8+ T cells from blood. Sample subset: CD45RO-CCR7+CD27+CD95- naive CD8+ T cells lacking CXCR3 (TNR3-). This chain connects TRBV29-1 to TRBJ2-7; checking the TCRdb D call of TRBD1 is not possible without DNA. CDR3 sequence reads: CSVEGTGGYEQYF.